The rows below give T cell receptor beta chains drawn from one sample of a study of blood T cells in healthy people across ages. TCRdb re-called the 5' RACE reads through MiXCR, storing one row per CDR3 protein. The table has about 1.7 million distinct CDR3 sequences, 28% seen once. Sequencing was performed on blood. The receptors stem from a young woman in good health. Each CDR3 is given with its conserved first and last residue. A D gene is named only where the DNA matches it firmly. Not every row has a clone size; where given, it reads once, few, many or a size class.

clone_size,v_call,j_call,d_call,cdr3_nt,cdr3_aa
NA,TRBV11-2,TRBJ1-1,NA,TGTGCCAGCAGCTTAGTTTGGGGGGACACTGAAGCTTTCTTT,CASSLVWGDTEAFF
many,TRBV7-2,TRBJ1-4,NA,TGTGCCAGCTCTGTCGGGGGGCTGGAAAAACTGTTTTTT,CASSVGGLEKLFF
many,TRBV7-2,TRBJ2-5,TRBD2,TGTGCCAGCAGCTCCTCGGGGGGAGGCGTTGAGCAGTACTTC,CASSSSGGGVEQYF
NA,TRBV29-1,TRBJ1-1,NA,TGCAGCGTTGGGGGACCTGACAGGGAAGCTTTCTTT,CSVGGPDREAFF
NA,TRBV6-2/TRBV6-3,TRBJ2-3,TRBD1,TGTGCCAGCACCGGGACAGGGGGCGTAGATACGCAGTATTTT,CASTGTGGVDTQYF
NA,TRBV10-3,TRBJ2-5,NA,TGTGCCATCAGGGAGTCGATGCGGGAAGAGACCCAGTACTTC,CAIRESMREETQYF
few,TRBV5-1,TRBJ1-4,NA,TGCGCCAGCAGCTTTACTTCAGGGATCGAGCCCAATGAAAAACTGTTTTTT,CASSFTSGIEPNEKLFF
many,TRBV7-2,TRBJ2-1,NA,TGTGCCAGCGGTTACAACTCCTACAATGAGCAGTTCTTC,CASGYNSYNEQFF
many,TRBV10-3,TRBJ2-7,NA,TGTGCCATCAGGCCGGGACTGTCTTCTTACGAGCAGTACTTC,CAIRPGLSSYEQYF
few,TRBV3-1,TRBJ2-4,NA,TGTGCCAGCAGCCAACTACCGGACAGCTCCAACATTCAGTACTTC,CASSQLPDSSNIQYF
few,TRBV18,TRBJ2-1,NA,TGTGCCAGCTCACCAAGGACCTTCGAGAGCTCCTACAATGAGCAGTTCTTC,CASSPRTFESSYNEQFF
few,TRBV6-5,TRBJ1-1,NA,TGTGCCAGCAGTTCCATTAGTGGTTTGACTTATGAAGCTTTCTTT,CASSSISGLTYEAFF
once,TRBV6-5,TRBJ2-7,TRBD2,TGTGCCAGCAGACACTACGCGGGGGAGGAGTACGAGCAGTACTTC,CASRHYAGEEYEQYF
NA,TRBV20-1,TRBJ2-1,TRBD1,TGCAGTGCTACTCCAGGGGGATCCTACAATGAGCAGTTCTTC,CSATPGGSYNEQFF
few,TRBV20-1,TRBJ1-1,NA,TGCAGTGCTAGAGAAGAGGGCACTGAAGCTTTCTTT,CSAREEGTEAFF
many,TRBV25-1,TRBJ2-7,NA,TGTGCCAGCAGTGGGGCCTACGAGCAGTACTTC,CASSGAYEQYF
NA,TRBV12-3/TRBV12-4,TRBJ2-2,NA,TGTGCCAGCAGTTTCGCCAATGCTCACACCGGGGAGCTGTTTTTT,CASSFANAHTGELFF
many,TRBV13,TRBJ2-7,TRBD2,TGTGCCAGCAGCTCTCCGGGAGGCGAGCAGTACTTC,CASSSPGGEQYF
NA,TRBV7-2,TRBJ2-3,TRBD2,TGTGCCAGCAGCCGTAGCGGGAGGGCCATCACAGATACGCAGTATTTT,CASSRSGRAITDTQYF
few,TRBV7-2,TRBJ2-5,TRBD1,TGTGCCAGCAGCCAAGACACAGGGGCGGAGACCCAGTACTTC,CASSQDTGAETQYF
many,TRBV29-1,TRBJ2-1,TRBD2,TGCAGCGTGACCGGACTAGTCTATGAGCAGTTCTTC,CSVTGLVYEQFF
NA,TRBV7-9,TRBJ2-5,TRBD2,TGTGCCAGCAGCTTACGGGCGGGGGGGCTTCAAGAGACCCAGTACTTC,CASSLRAGGLQETQYF
few,TRBV28,TRBJ2-7,NA,TGTGCCAGCAGTTTAAGGACCCGAGAAACCTACGAGCAGTACTTC,CASSLRTRETYEQYF
NA,TRBV5-1,TRBJ2-1,NA,TGCGCCAGCAGACCCCAGGGGTACTCCTACAATGAGCAGTTCTTC,CASRPQGYSYNEQFF